The present T cell receptor beta chain was sequenced within a study of response to subunit inactivated influenza vaccine. One entry per CDR3 protein results from TCRdb running MiXCR on the RT-PCR reads. The sample lists 650,000 or so distinct CDR3 sequences; about 15% were seen once. The germline V gene encodes CDR1 DFQATT and CDR2 SNEGSKA (reference sequence). The germline V and J ends were trimmed by 6 bases and 2 bases, with 14 bases remaining between them. This CDR3 spans 13 amino acids. Specimen: PBMCs from blood, collected 14 days before vaccination. This clonotype was sampled from a middle-aged man who received an inactivated influenza vaccine. The chain joins TRBV20-1 to TRBJ2-7, with D unclear. CDR3 sequence reads: CSASHGQTYEQYF. The CDR3 bases are TGCAGTGCGAGTCACGGGCAGACCTACGAGCAGTACTTC.